This T cell receptor (beta chain) was recorded in a study of CD8 T cells in ankylosing spondylitis. Study findings and constraints: Clones linked to disease, bearing a CD8+ phenotype, were relatively rare in peripheral blood. Within matched ankylosing spondylitis synovial fluid, disease-linked clones were reportedly significantly enriched. Blood of patients with ankylosing spondylitis appeared to be characterized by a TCR beta motif of several highly homologous variants.

TCRdb re-called the 5' RACE reads through MiXCR, storing one row per CDR3 protein. The sample lists 100,000 or so distinct CDR3 sequences, around 24% seen once, with about 12% in the top ten. Germline CDR1 reads MGHRA; CDR2 reads YSYEKL. Trimming at V came to 1 base and at J to 7 bases, leaving 11 bases not matched to a gene. The length of the CDR3 is 17 residues. In regard to this clonotype: Its antigen is as yet unknown.

This clonotype was sampled from a male donor with ankylosing spondylitis. The specimen sequenced was synovial fluid, either unsorted or a sorted T cell fraction (not recorded which). V and J are TRBV4-1 and TRBJ2-3; 10 bases align to TRBD2. The CDR3 sequence is CASSQGPSPSGSNTQYF. The CDR3 nucleotides read TGCGCCAGCAGCCAAGGGCCCTCGCCTAGCGGGAGTAATACGCAGTATTTT.